The TCR beta chain under discussion was sequenced for a study of a mutant IDH1 vaccine in newly diagnosed glioma (dated by TCRdb to the early 2020s). With respect to the entire study: The approximately 33 treated patients were 62.5% male and 37.5% female, with a mean age of about 43 years. Prior to enrollment, patients had been given standard therapy consisting of radiotherapy alone, temozolomide alone, or radiochemotherapy with temozolomide, with the combination given to most patients. Longitudinal TCRB deep sequencing was performed for about two dozen treated patients wherever samples were available for exploratory analyses. Peripheral blood samples were drawn at six visits, namely V03 (baseline), V05, V07, V10, V12 and V13.

The full study reports these points: According to the authors, sample limitations meant that analyses of patient blood samples could not be reproduced. Availability determined which PBMC samples were chosen for TCRB deep sequencing. Immune responses induced by the vaccine were seen in around 94% of patients across multiple MHC alleles. No apparent relationship was observed between pseudoprogression and alterations in the top peripheral T cell clonotypes detected by TCRB sequencing.

The library was built by means of the immunoSEQ multiplex PCR assay. Rearranged TCR beta chain sequences were amplified using the hsTCRB Kit according to the manufacturer's protocol. Sequencing of TCRB libraries was carried out on an Illumina MiSeq. The study's own analysis went as follows. The proprietary platform of the kit vendor was used for demultiplexing, trimming and gene mapping. The source is immuneACCESS, and TCRdb retained only in-frame sequences with V and J called. Part of the clones is not carried over; for the studies checked, unresolved V genes explain less than half of this, and the remainder is unexplained. Clonal size and the V and J genes are those of that table, whereas D and trimming came from the DNA. The sample table records 70,000 to 95,000 clones; approximately 80% of these occur just once. Around 5% of the sample comes from the top ten. The CDR1 and CDR2 encoded by the germline V gene are SQVTM and ANQGSEA. V and J are truncated by 4 bases and 2 bases respectively, leaving an intervening sequence of 10 bases. Spanning cysteine to phenylalanine, the CDR3 consists of 13 amino acids. Here the CDR3 DNA is all that survives: 39 bases in frame from base 1.

Sample time point, as interpreted from the label and publication: baseline, week 1 (first vaccination visit). In light of the paper, this sample's treatment or condition label describes: pre-vaccination baseline after standard-of-care therapy. Donors had newly diagnosed WHO grade 3 or 4 IDH1-mutant astrocytomas with loss of nuclear ATRX. The samples were drawn from NOA16, a multicentre, single-arm, open-label phase I trial in Germany that tested a mutant IDH1 peptide vaccine in humans for the first time. Visit V03 blood draws served as the baseline sample for immunogenicity testing. Genomic DNA for TCRB sequencing was extracted from EDTA blood using the DNeasy Blood and Tissue Kit. As for this clone: There is no known antigen for this receptor. Base-call qualities are not available, and no considerably larger clone is one nucleotide away.

The TCR originated in a man aged 35 to 55 with glioma. Some clones in this sample may be carry-over from other donors' samples. Here the sequenced sample was PBMCs, taken from a glioma patient treated with radiotherapy, temozolomide or both. The rearranged segments are TRBV29-1 and TRBJ2-3; the best D guess is TRBD1, with 5 bases matching. The nucleotide sequence is TGCAGCGTTGCTGGGGCTGACACAGATACGCAGTATTTT. Its protein is CSVAGADTDTQYF.